One sample yielded the 21 T cell receptor beta chains listed below, sequenced in a study of blood T cells in healthy people across ages (dated by TCRdb to the mid-2010s). Libraries were made using 5' RACE. TCRdb records Illumina HiSeq 2500 as the sequencer. A second roughly 7 to 11 cycle PCR used a sample-barcoded 5' primer and a J-beta primer mix. TCRdb ran its own pipeline on the public reads, namely fastp trimming at Q25 and MiXCR clone calling, and kept in-frame beta chains. CDR3 protein sequences are deduplicated, and each keeps its most common genes and DNA. In this sample the table shows about 840,000 distinct CDR3 sequences, under 35% of which occur a single time. The top ten clonotypes cover more than 8.5% of the sample. The data were also submitted as part of a second study, on T cells of mothers and their children.

Sequencing input: blood. Source of these receptors: a woman between 35 and 50 years old in good health.

There are many counts of this clonotype. The chain couples TRBV5-1 to TRBJ2-5, with a possible D match to TRBD2 (5 bases). CDR3 length: 13 residues. Per germline, CDR1 SGHRS and CDR2 YFSETQ. Trimming took 7 bases from V and 5 from J, leaving 15 bases between them. CDR3 protein: CASGPGSYETQYF. The CDR3 DNA follows: TGCGCCAGCGGCCCGGGAAGCTATGAGACCCAGTACTTC.

The chain uses TRBV2 and TRBJ1-5, with 7 nucleotides matching TRBD1. This CDR3 has 14 amino acids. J was trimmed by 6 bases and V by 6 bases; bases with no gene match: 8. The germline V gene has CDR1 SNHLY and CDR2 FYNNEI. The CDR3 bases are TGTGCCAGCAGGGGAACGGACAGGTCTCAGCCCCAGCATTTT. It encodes CASRGTDRSQPQHF.

This clonotype was counted only a few times. The chain uses TRBV29-1 and TRBJ1-1; weak D call: TRBD1 (6 bases). The germline V gene encodes CDR1 SQVTM and CDR2 ANQGSEA. The V and J ends lost 0 bases and 4 bases respectively, with 12 bases between them. The CDR3 is 14 residues long. The CDR3 coding sequence is TGCAGCGTTGAAGATCTGGGACAAACCACTGAAGCTTTCTTT. It yields the protein CSVEDLGQTTEAFF.

In its sample, this clonotype was seen many times. V is TRBV27 and J is TRBJ2-7, with 7 positions matching TRBD2. The CDR3 runs to 12 residues. Trimming removed 7 bases from V and 5 bases from J; junction bases left unmatched: 5. CDR1 is MNHEY and CDR2 is SMNVEV in the germline V gene (reference sequence). In DNA, the CDR3 is TGTGCCAGCATCGCTCGGGGGGACGAGCAGTACTTC. This sequence encodes CASIARGDEQYF.

CDR3 in amino acids: CASSQHGTAYNSPLHF. The DNA of the CDR3 is TGCGCCAGCAGCCAACACGGGACAGCTTATAATTCACCCCTCCACTTT. The chain employs TRBV4-3 and TRBJ1-6; 7 bases agree with TRBD1. The trim removed 2 bases at V and 4 bases at J, leaving 5 bases unmatched. Germline loops: CDR1 LGHNA, CDR2 YSLEER. The CDR3 is 16 residues long.

For this clonotype: At one boundary the junction diverges from the germline segment, which might be a read error. The chain links TRBV27 to TRBJ1-2, with 9 bases matching TRBD1. CDR3 length: 14 amino acids. CDR1 and CDR2 from the germline V gene are MNHEY and SMNVEV (reference sequence). CDR3 coding DNA: TGTGCCGGCAGTATCGGGACAGGGTGGGGTGGCTACACCTTC. Its protein is CAGSIGTGWGGYTF.

This clonotype appeared a few times. This chain links TRBV2 with TRBJ1-5; a weak D match, TRBD1 (6 bases). The CDR3 is made up of 15 amino acids. The germline CDR1 and CDR2 sequences are SNHLY and FYNNEI. Trimming cost V 2 bases and J 7 bases, with 15 bases left between them. Here the CDR3 reads CASSEQTGRDQPQHF. Here the CDR3 DNA reads TGTGCCAGCAGTGAACAAACAGGGCGGGACCAGCCCCAGCATTTT.

This clonotype was found a few times. The rearrangement joins TRBV4-1 to TRBJ1-5, with D hard to call. Deletions cut 4 bases from V and 4 bases from J, with 14 bases between. This CDR3 spans 15 amino acids. Germline V lookup: CDR1 MGHRA, CDR2 YSYEKL. CDR3 DNA: TGCGCCAGCAGCCGAGGCATTGGAGGAAATCAGCCCCAGCATTTT. It specifies CASSRGIGGNQPQHF.

This clonotype was seen a handful of times. A much larger clone lies a single base off, so this may be a read error. The chain couples TRBV20-1 to TRBJ2-7; no reliable D call. The CDR3 is 14 amino acids. Germline V gene data show CDR1 as DFQATT and CDR2 as SNEGSKA (reference sequence). The germline V and J ends were trimmed by 0 bases and 1 base, with 10 bases remaining between them. The CDR3 here is CSARDQRQSYEQYF. In nucleotides, the CDR3 is TGCAGTGCTAGAGATCAGAGGCAGTCCTACGAGCAGTACTTC.

This clonotype appeared a few times. The V and J genes are TRBV5-5 and TRBJ2-7, with 8 bases aligning to TRBD1. The J call may be wrong; the DNA end is better matched by TRBJ2-5. Germline V gene sequence: CDR1 SGHKS, CDR2 YYEKEE (reference sequence). This CDR3 has 16 residues. The CDR3 DNA follows: TGTGCCAGCAGCTTGACCGCGGACAGGGCTGTGGAGACCCAGTACTTC. Protein sequence: CASSLTADRAVETQYF.

Written as DNA, the CDR3 is TGTGCCAGCAGCCCCACCTCTTTTGGGGTCTACACCTTC. Translation: CASSPTSFGVYTF. The chain uses TRBV3-1 and TRBJ1-2; no clear D gene. Germline values: CDR1 LGHDT, CDR2 YNNKEL (reference sequence). The ends were cut back, 4 bases at V and 10 bases at J, with 16 bases in the middle. The CDR3 runs to 13 residues.

Of note for this clonotype: Germline is not matched at one junction end, which may reflect a read error. The V gene is TRBV28, the J gene TRBJ1-6; the D gene is possibly TRBD1 (6 bases). Germline V gene data show CDR1 as MDHEN and CDR2 as SYDVKM. This CDR3 is built from 14 residues. CDR3 nucleotides: TGTGCCGGCAGCCCAACAGGGTGGAATTCACCCCTCCACTTT. Protein product: CAGSPTGWNSPLHF.

In this sample, this clonotype turned up many times. The chain uses TRBV7-3 and TRBJ1-2; tentatively, D is TRBD1 (5 bases). The CDR3 contains 16 residues. CDR1 is SGHTA, CDR2 FQGTGA, per germline. The V gene lost 1 base and the J gene lost 3 bases, with 15 bases spanning the gap. The CDR3 DNA sequence: TGTGCCAGCAGCTTAAATCCCCCAGGGCTCTACTATGGCTACACCTTC. This encodes CASSLNPPGLYYGYTF.

Worth noting for this clonotype: One end of the junction does not line up with germline, which may come from a read error. The chain uses TRBV27 and TRBJ2-6; D may be TRBD1 or TRBD2 (6 bases each). CDR3 length: 15 amino acids. Germline values: CDR1 MNHEY, CDR2 SMNVEV (reference sequence). The chain's CDR3 is CASFKGGAGASVLTF. CDR3 bases: TGTGCCAGCTTCAAGGGGGGCGCTGGGGCCAGCGTCCTGACTTTC.

There are many counts of this clonotype. This chain connects TRBV12-3 or TRBV12-4 to TRBJ1-1; D is perhaps TRBD1 (5 bases). The CDR3 loop spans 14 amino acids. Between the trimmed V and J ends, which lost 9 bases and 7 bases, there was a span of 21 bases. The CDR3 DNA reads as TGTGCCAGTTCAATAAAGCACAGGTTCGGTGAAGCTTTCTTT. Residues: CASSIKHRFGEAFF.

This clonotype was seen a few times. The chain joins TRBV15 to TRBJ2-5; D is ambiguous. The CDR3 loop spans 14 amino acids. The V end was cut by 0 bases, the J end by 5 bases, with 10 bases between. The germline gives CDR1 LNHNV, CDR2 YYDKDF (reference sequence). The CDR3, as DNA: TGTGCCACCAGCAGAGATCCGACGGCGGAGACCCAGTACTTC. Translated, it gives CATSRDPTAETQYF.

The chain recombines TRBV29-1 with TRBJ2-7; tentative D call: TRBD1 (6 bases). Germline CDR1 is SQVTM and CDR2 is ANQGSEA. This CDR3 region has 12 residues. Between the trimmed V and J ends, which lost 7 bases and 1 base, there was a span of 11 bases. CDR3 DNA: TGCAGCGCCCTGGACAGTTCCTACGAGCAGTACTTC. Translation: CSALDSSYEQYF.

This clonotype was observed a handful of times. This chain joins TRBV4-3 and TRBJ2-5; 8 nucleotides match TRBD1. The J call is uncertain, as TRBJ2-7 better fits the DNA end. The CDR3 has 13 amino acids. Per the germline V gene, CDR1 is LGHNA and CDR2 is YSLEER. CDR3 sequence reads: CASSLDRVTEQYF. The CDR3, as DNA: TGCGCCAGCAGCCTGGACAGGGTTACCGAGCAGTACTTC.

This clonotype was observed a few times. This chain connects TRBV7-8 to TRBJ2-7, with D perhaps TRBD2 (6 bases). Germline CDR1 is SGHVS and CDR2 is FQNEAQ. V lost 1 base to trimming and J lost 1 base, with 14 bases between them. The CDR3 covers 16 residues. The CDR3 sequence is CASSLGLALWSYEQYF. The CDR3 region has the DNA TGTGCCAGCAGCTTAGGTCTAGCGCTCTGGTCCTACGAGCAGTACTTC.

This clonotype was seen only a few times. The chain links TRBV7-2 to TRBJ1-3, with D possibly being TRBD1 (6 bases). Between the trimmed V and J ends, which lost 2 bases and 4 bases, there was a span of 15 bases. The CDR3 loop spans 16 amino acids. Germline CDR1 SGHTA, CDR2 FQGNSA. CDR3 in DNA: TGTGCCAGCAGCTTAATGTATGGGGGCGCGGGAAACACCATATATTTT. Amino acids: CASSLMYGGAGNTIYF.

This clonotype showed up many times. The rearrangement uses TRBV2 and TRBJ2-4, with a possible D match to TRBD1 (6 bases). V was shortened by 5 bases and J by 3 bases, with 14 bases between the two germline ends. Per the germline V gene, CDR1 is SNHLY and CDR2 is FYNNEI. There are 15 residues in the CDR3. Here the CDR3 reads CASSPQGLDKNIQYF. For the CDR3, the DNA is TGTGCCAGCAGTCCCCAGGGGCTCGACAAAAACATTCAGTACTTC.